These 8 T cell receptor beta chains were sequenced from one sample in a study of regulatory T cells in long-lasting Graves disease. Time point described: newly diagnosed GD, antithyroid drugs for less than 3 months. Researchers made the TCR library from RNA that was extracted from PBMCs. Building of the TCR beta libraries involved iRepertoire HTBI primers and Arm-PCR of CDR3 regions. TCRdb passed the multiplex PCR reads through MiXCR, listing each CDR3 protein once. This sample has roughly 400,000 distinct CDR3 sequences; roughly 17% occur once, and the top ten carry around a quarter. The same data also went into a second study, on T cells in Graves' hyperthyroidism and ophthalmopathy.

Specimen: peripheral blood mononuclear cells (PBMCs), collected at new diagnosis, from a patient treated with antithyroid drugs. The receptors derive from a woman aged 18-29 years with Graves disease.

This clonotype was picked up a small number of times. The chain uses TRBV20-1 and TRBJ1-2; no firm D call. The CDR3 is 16 amino acids. Germline V gene sequence: CDR1 DFQATT, CDR2 SNEGSKA (reference sequence). Trimming stripped 0 bases from V and 3 bases from J, with 17 bases between. CDR3 sequence: CSARDLVPSLDYGYTF. The CDR3 DNA follows: TGCAGTGCTAGAGATTTAGTCCCGAGCTTGGACTATGGCTACACCTTC.

In this sample, this clonotype turned up a few times. The J gene is TRBJ1-1, the V gene TRBV6-9; 10 positions match TRBD1. The V segment lost 3 bases and the J segment 7 bases; nucleotides outside the gene matches: 2. The CDR3 covers 13 residues. From germline, CDR1 is MNHGY and CDR2 SVAAGI. The CDR3 coding sequence is TGTGCCAGCAGTTACTGGGACAGGGGTGAAGCTTTCTTT. Its protein is CASSYWDRGEAFF.

The chain links TRBV19 to TRBJ2-3; D uncertain. Per the germline V gene, CDR1 is LNHDA and CDR2 is SQIVND (reference sequence). The CDR3 has 15 residues. Trimming pared 8 bases from V and 0 bases from J, leaving 15 bases between. The DNA of the CDR3 is TGTGCCAGTGCCGACCGACCTACTAGCACAGATACGCAGTATTTT. This codes for CASADRPTSTDTQYF.

This clonotype showed up many times. The chain couples TRBV28 to TRBJ2-7; D is unclear. Trimming removed 6 bases at V and 5 bases at J, with 11 bases between. Per germline, CDR1 MDHEN and CDR2 SYDVKM. This CDR3 comprises 12 residues. The CDR3 reads CASSSAANEQYF. The CDR3 region has the DNA TGTGCCAGCAGCTCCGCGGCAAACGAGCAGTACTTC.

This clonotype was seen only a few times. V is TRBV4-1 and J is TRBJ2-7; maybe TRBD2 (6 bases). The CDR3 loop spans 17 amino acids. Germline CDR1 and CDR2: MGHRA and YSYEKL. The V and J ends lost 4 bases and 3 bases respectively, with 22 bases between them. CDR3 region: CASSPGETPNYNYEQYF. The CDR3 nucleotides read TGCGCCAGCAGCCCGGGAGAAACCCCGAATTACAACTACGAGCAGTACTTC.

This clonotype was recorded a few times. The chain couples TRBV3-1 to TRBJ1-3, with D possibly TRBD1 on 5 matching bases. Germline CDR1 reads LGHDT; CDR2 reads YNNKEL (reference sequence). This CDR3 spans 15 amino acids. The V end lost 1 base, the J end lost 8 bases, and 15 bases lay between the germline ends. This CDR3 reads CASSQVWQGVDTIYF. The CDR3 coding sequence is TGTGCCAGCAGCCAAGTTTGGCAGGGTGTGGACACCATATATTTT.

This clonotype has just a few counts. This chain connects TRBV28 to TRBJ1-3; the D is unclear. V shed 5 bases and J shed 3 bases, with 14 bases lying between them. There are 15 residues in the CDR3. Germline V gene sequence: CDR1 MDHEN, CDR2 SYDVKM. The CDR3 reads CASSPEAGGGNTIYF. CDR3 DNA: TGTGCCAGCAGTCCGGAGGCAGGAGGTGGAAACACCATATATTTT.

The genes are TRBV28 and TRBJ1-1; a possible D gene is TRBD1 (5 bases). V was pared by 8 bases and J by 5 bases, with 15 bases between. Germline CDR1 MDHEN, CDR2 SYDVKM. The CDR3 loop spans 13 amino acids. The CDR3: CASDSRVRTEAFF. The CDR3 DNA is TGTGCCAGCGATTCCAGGGTGAGAACTGAAGCTTTCTTT.